The 23 T cell receptor beta chains presented below share a single source sample, sequenced in a study of cytomegalovirus exposure and HLA in healthy donors (dated by TCRdb to the late 2010s). Libraries were prepared through the immunoSEQ multiplex PCR assay. The multiplex PCR relied on a mix of 60 forward primers for TCR Vbeta segments and 13 reverse primers for TCR Jbeta segments. The source is immuneACCESS, and TCRdb retained only in-frame sequences with V and J called. Part of the clones is not carried over; for the studies checked, unresolved V genes explain less than half of this, and the remainder is unexplained. The sample table records some 220,000 clones; roughly 90% of these occur just once. More than 0.8% of the sample is in the top ten clones. Sequencing input: PBMCs. Source of these receptors: a woman between 18 and 30 years old in good health and CMV-seronegative.

The chain is built from TRBV9 and TRBJ2-3, with a weak D call TRBD2 (5 bases). This CDR3 comprises 12 residues. Germline CDR1 and CDR2: SGDLS and YYNGEE. Trimming left V 3 bases short and J 3 bases short, with 5 bases between. The CDR3 DNA reads as TGTGCCAGCAGCGGCGGGACAGATACGCAGTATTTT. Its protein product is CASSGGTDTQYF.

The chain is built from TRBV6-5 and TRBJ2-5; possibly TRBD1 for D (6 bases). CDR3 size: 13 residues. Per germline, CDR1 MNHEY and CDR2 SVGAGI. Deletions cut 6 bases from V and 2 bases from J, with 10 bases between. CDR3 region: CASSRRGQETQYF. As DNA, the CDR3 is TGTGCCAGCAGCCGCAGGGGACAAGAGACCCAGTACTTC.

The chain couples TRBV5-8 to TRBJ2-7; 14 positions match TRBD2. The CDR3 has 14 amino acids. With 4 bases clipped from V and 7 bases from J, the junction kept 4 bases outside the gene matches. Germline CDR1 is SGHTS and CDR2 is YDEGEE. The CDR3 region is CASSAGTSGSEQYF. The CDR3 nucleotides read TGTGCCAGCAGCGCCGGGACTAGCGGGAGTGAGCAGTACTTC.

This chain links TRBV11-3 with TRBJ2-7, with 7 bases fitting TRBD1. V shed 5 bases and J 3 bases; nucleotides not matched to a gene: 4. The CDR3 has 13 amino acids. Germline CDR1 is SGHNT and CDR2 is YENEEA. CDR3 sequence (DNA): TGTGCCAGCAGCCAGGGGGTGGGCTACGAGCAGTACTTC. Encoded protein: CASSQGVGYEQYF. Drawing the rest from reference TRBV11-3 and TRBJ2-7, the complete variable domain is EAGVVQSPRYKIIEKKQPVAFWCNPISGHNTLYWYLQNLGQGPELLIRYENEEAVDDSQLPKDRFSAERLKGVDSTLKIQPAELGDSAVYLCASSQGVGYEQYFGPGTRLTVT.

This chain connects TRBV14 to TRBJ2-7; D gene ambiguous. The germline V and J ends were trimmed by 2 bases and 4 bases, with 12 bases remaining between them. CDR1 is SGHDN and CDR2 is FVKESK in the germline V gene. The CDR3 extends over 14 amino acids. CDR3 sequence reads: CASSQSPQAYEQYF. The CDR3 DNA reads as TGTGCCAGCAGCCAAAGCCCCCAGGCGTACGAGCAGTACTTC.

The chain links TRBV18 to TRBJ2-1; D unresolved. Trimming shortened V by 6 bases and J by 5 bases, and 11 bases separated the two germline ends. Germline V gene data show CDR1 as KGHSH and CDR2 as LQKENI. The CDR3 spans 13 residues. The CDR3 DNA reads TGTGCCAGCTCCCGACTGGAAGACAATGAGCAGTTCTTC. Its translation is CASSRLEDNEQFF.

This clone was seen only a few times. The rearrangement uses TRBV25-1 and TRBJ2-7, with a tentative D call TRBD1 (6 bases). This CDR3 spans 14 amino acids. Trimming removed 6 bases from V and 3 bases from J, with 15 bases in between. Germline CDR1 MGHDK, CDR2 SYGVNS. The CDR3 sequence: CASSRTDVVYEQYF. CDR3 coding DNA: TGTGCCAGCAGCAGGACAGACGTTGTCTACGAGCAGTACTTC.

This sequence joins TRBV19 and TRBJ2-1; 16 nucleotides match TRBD2. Germline V gene data show CDR1 as LNHDA and CDR2 as SQIVND (reference sequence). This CDR3 has 15 residues. V trimming: 10 bases; J trimming: 4 bases; junction bases outside the gene matches: 4. CDR3 coding DNA: TGTGCCACTGGGACTAGCGGGAGGGGTTACAATGAGCAGTTCTTC. Its protein product is CATGTSGRGYNEQFF.

This clone was seen once. J is TRBJ1-1 and V is TRBV19; D call uncertain. Trimming took 5 bases from V and 0 from J, leaving 10 bases between them. Germline assignment: CDR1 LNHDA and CDR2 SQIVND (reference sequence). CDR3 length: 14 amino acids. The CDR3 protein is CASSPGWLNTEAFF. DNA for the CDR3: TGTGCCAGTAGTCCCGGTTGGTTGAACACTGAAGCTTTCTTT.

V usage is TRBV29-1 and J usage is TRBJ1-1; D may be TRBD1 (6 bases). Looked up from germline, CDR1 is SQVTM and CDR2 is ANQGSEA. V lost 5 bases to trimming and J lost 2 bases, with 12 bases between them. The CDR3 has 13 amino acids. CDR3 loop: CSVSGQTNTEAFF. The CDR3 DNA sequence: TGCAGCGTTTCTGGACAGACAAACACTGAAGCTTTCTTT.

The rearrangement uses TRBV27 and TRBJ1-5, with 9 bases identical to TRBD1. The CDR3 is made up of 14 amino acids. Germline trimming cut 6 bases from V and 5 bases from J; bases unmatched to any gene: 5. Germline CDR1 is MNHEY and CDR2 is SMNVEV (reference sequence). In nucleotides, the CDR3 is TGTGCCAGCAGAACTCGACAGGGGGATCAGCCCCAGCATTTT. This gives the protein CASRTRQGDQPQHF.

In the case of this clone: The same CDR3 arises from other DNA sequences in this sample as well. This chain connects TRBV5-1 to TRBJ2-5, with 11 bases identical to TRBD2. The germline V gene has CDR1 SGHRS and CDR2 YFSETQ. With V trimmed by 2 bases and J by 4 bases, 4 bases remained unmatched. The CDR3 spans 15 residues. Here the CDR3 DNA reads TGCGCCAGCAGCTTAGGGCTAGCGGGGGGAGAGACCCAGTACTTC. Translated, it gives CASSLGLAGGETQYF.

V gene TRBV7-3 combines with J gene TRBJ2-3; maybe TRBD2 (6 bases). The V gene lost 4 bases and the J gene lost 1 base, with 18 bases spanning the gap. Germline-derived CDR1 and CDR2 are SGHTA and FQGTGA. This CDR3 spans 17 amino acids. CDR3 in amino acids: CASSSAEGDWGTDTQYF. CDR3 in DNA: TGTGCCAGCAGCTCCGCCGAAGGGGACTGGGGCACAGATACGCAGTATTTT. Full variable domain (remainder filled in from reference TRBV7-3 and TRBJ2-3): GAGVSQTPSNKVTEKGKYVELRCDPISGHTALYWYRQSLGQGPEFLIYFQGTGAADDSGLPNDRFFAVRPEGSVSTLKIQRTERGDSAVYLCASSSAEGDWGTDTQYFGPGTRLTVL.

This chain joins TRBV7-9 and TRBJ2-3; tentatively, D is TRBD1 (6 bases). V dropped 5 bases and J dropped 6 bases, with 12 bases sitting between them. CDR1 is SEHNR and CDR2 is FQNEAQ in the germline V gene (reference sequence). The length of the CDR3 is 13 residues. The CDR3 DNA follows: TGTGCCAGCAGCGCCACCACAGGGGATACGCAGTATTTT. The encoded protein is CASSATTGDTQYF.

This clone was counted a single time. The chain is built from TRBV27 and TRBJ2-7; maybe TRBD2 (5 bases). CDR3 size: 16 residues. The V and J ends lost 3 bases and 0 bases respectively, with 15 bases between them. The germline V gene has CDR1 MNHEY and CDR2 SMNVEV (reference sequence). The CDR3 region is CASSFRTGMVSYEQYF. In DNA form, the CDR3 reads TGTGCCAGCAGTTTCCGTACCGGGATGGTCTCCTACGAGCAGTACTTC.

The chain couples TRBV9 to TRBJ2-2; maybe TRBD1 (5 bases). The germline CDR1 and CDR2 sequences are SGDLS and YYNGEE. The V end lost 0 bases, the J end lost 7 bases, and 13 bases lay between the germline ends. The CDR3 contains 15 residues. Written as DNA, the CDR3 is TGTGCCAGCAGCGTAGTGACAGCAGCAGGCGGGGAGCTGTTTTTT. It codes for CASSVVTAAGGELFF.

This chain joins TRBV5-1 and TRBJ2-1, with a weak D call TRBD2 (5 bases). The CDR3 extends over 11 amino acids. CDR1 and CDR2 (germline): SGHRS, YFSETQ. Trimming pared 3 bases from V and 9 bases from J, leaving 7 bases between. The CDR3 DNA sequence: TGCGCCAGCAGCTCGGAGGCTGAGCAGTTCTTC. Its protein is CASSSEAEQFF.

The V gene is TRBV19, the J gene TRBJ2-1; no reliable D call. This CDR3 contains 15 residues. V gave up 3 bases and J gave up 0 bases, with 9 bases separating them. Germline values: CDR1 LNHDA, CDR2 SQIVND (reference sequence). The CDR3 is CASSIDTSSYNEQFF. CDR3 in DNA: TGTGCCAGTAGTATTGACACGAGCTCCTACAATGAGCAGTTCTTC. Together with reference TRBV19 and TRBJ2-1, the CDR3 gives the full variable domain: DGGITQSPKYLFRKEGQNVTLSCEQNLNHDAMYWYRQDPGQGLRLIYYSQIVNDFQKGDIAEGYSVSREKKESFPLTVTSAQKNPTAFYLCASSIDTSSYNEQFFGPGTRLTVL.

This chain uses TRBV30 with TRBJ2-5, with 10 bases identical to TRBD1. The DNA matches TRBJ2-7 better at its end, which makes the J call doubtful. Germline V gene data show CDR1 as GTSNPN and CDR2 as SVGIG (reference sequence). The CDR3 length is 14 residues. CDR3 DNA sequence: TGTGCCTTAGCCCCCGGGACAGGGGTCCCCGAGCAGTACTTC. It codes for CALAPGTGVPEQYF.

The V gene is TRBV27, the J gene TRBJ1-4; 11 bases are shared with TRBD1. Trimming cost V 1 base and J 4 bases; bases outside gene matches: 2. The germline V gene encodes CDR1 MNHEY and CDR2 SMNVEV (reference sequence). This CDR3 has 16 amino acids. CDR3 sequence (DNA): TGTGCCAGCAGTTTATTGGGGACAGGGGGTAATGAAAAACTGTTTTTT. The encoded protein is CASSLLGTGGNEKLFF.

This chain connects TRBV7-9 to TRBJ2-1; 8 bases map to TRBD1. V gave up 5 bases and J gave up 7 bases; unmatched junction bases: 10. Germline assignment: CDR1 SEHNR and CDR2 FQNEAQ (reference sequence). The CDR3 is 15 residues long. This CDR3 reads CASSPRTGTGNEQFF. The CDR3 nucleotides are TGTGCCAGCAGCCCCAGGACAGGGACGGGGAATGAGCAGTTCTTC.

The gene calls are TRBV19 and TRBJ1-1; a weak D match, TRBD1 (5 bases). The V and J ends lost 3 bases and 1 base respectively, with 9 bases between them. Germline assignment: CDR1 LNHDA and CDR2 SQIVND (reference sequence). The CDR3 has 14 residues. In DNA form, the CDR3 reads TGTGCCAGTAGTATTTGGGGCAGGAACACTGAAGCTTTCTTT. Translating gives CASSIWGRNTEAFF.

The rearrangement links TRBV29-1 to TRBJ1-1; 8 nucleotides line up with TRBD1. V trimming: 5 bases; J trimming: 4 bases; junction bases outside the gene matches: 6. The CDR3 covers 13 residues. Germline CDR1 reads SQVTM; CDR2 reads ANQGSEA. CDR3 coding DNA: TGCAGCGTTCAGGACAGGGCGATCACTGAAGCTTTCTTT. This gives the protein CSVQDRAITEAFF. Based on the CDR3 plus reference TRBV29-1 and TRBJ1-1, the full variable domain is SAVISQKPSRDICQRGTSLTIQCQVDSQVTMMFWYRQQPGQSLTLIATANQGSEATYESGFVIDKFPISRPNLTFSTLTVSNMSPEDSSIYLCSVQDRAITEAFFGQGTRLTVV.